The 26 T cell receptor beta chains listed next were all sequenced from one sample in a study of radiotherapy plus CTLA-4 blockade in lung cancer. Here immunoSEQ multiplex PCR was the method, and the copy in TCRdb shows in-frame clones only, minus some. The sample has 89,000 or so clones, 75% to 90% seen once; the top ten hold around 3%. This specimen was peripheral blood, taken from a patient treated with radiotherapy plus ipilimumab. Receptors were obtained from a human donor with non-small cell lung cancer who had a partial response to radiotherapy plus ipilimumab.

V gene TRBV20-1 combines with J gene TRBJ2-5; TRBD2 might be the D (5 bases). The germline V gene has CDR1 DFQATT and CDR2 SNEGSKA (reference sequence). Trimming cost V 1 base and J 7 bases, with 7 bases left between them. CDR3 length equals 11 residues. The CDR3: CSARGAGTQYF. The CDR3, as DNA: TGCAGTGCTAGAGGTGCGGGGACCCAGTACTTC.

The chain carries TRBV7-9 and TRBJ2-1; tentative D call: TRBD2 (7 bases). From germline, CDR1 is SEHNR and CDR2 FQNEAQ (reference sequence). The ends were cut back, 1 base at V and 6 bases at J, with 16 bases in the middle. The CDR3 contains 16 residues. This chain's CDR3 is CASSLGRGGLPNEQFF. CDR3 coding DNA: TGTGCCAGCAGCTTAGGGAGGGGGGGGCTTCCCAATGAGCAGTTCTTC.

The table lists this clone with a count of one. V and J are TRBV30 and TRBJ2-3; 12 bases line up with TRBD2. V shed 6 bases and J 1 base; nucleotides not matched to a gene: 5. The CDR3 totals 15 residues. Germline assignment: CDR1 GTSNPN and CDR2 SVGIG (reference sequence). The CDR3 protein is CACPSGRARTDTQYF. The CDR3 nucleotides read TGTGCCTGTCCTAGCGGGAGGGCACGCACAGATACGCAGTATTTT.

CDR3: CASSSPGLEYNEQFF. In nucleotides, the CDR3 is TGTGCCAGCAGCTCTCCGGGACTGGAATACAATGAGCAGTTCTTC. The chain combines TRBV7-9 with TRBJ2-1, with D tentatively TRBD2 (6 bases). Per the germline V gene, CDR1 is SEHNR and CDR2 is FQNEAQ (reference sequence). The CDR3 is 15 amino acids. Trimming shortened V by 4 bases and J by 4 bases, and 14 bases separated the two germline ends. Together with reference TRBV7-9 and TRBJ2-1, the CDR3 gives the full variable domain: DTGVSQNPRHKITKRGQNVTFRCDPISEHNRLYWYRQTLGQGPEFLTYFQNEAQLEKSRLLSDRFSAERPKGSFSTLEIQRTEQGDSAMYLCASSSPGLEYNEQFFGPGTRLTVL.

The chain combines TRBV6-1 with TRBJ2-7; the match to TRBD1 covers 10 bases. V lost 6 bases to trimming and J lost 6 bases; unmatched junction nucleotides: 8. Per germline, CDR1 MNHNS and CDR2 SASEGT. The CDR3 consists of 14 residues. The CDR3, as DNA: TGTGCCAGCAGCCCGGGACAGGGGATGGGCGAGCAGTACTTC. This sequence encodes CASSPGQGMGEQYF.

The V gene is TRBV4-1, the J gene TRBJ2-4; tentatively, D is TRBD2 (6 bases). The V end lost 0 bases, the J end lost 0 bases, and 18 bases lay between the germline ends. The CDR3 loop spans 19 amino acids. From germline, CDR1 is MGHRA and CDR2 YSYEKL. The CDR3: CASSQDQMGRRLAKNIQYF. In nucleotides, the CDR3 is TGCGCCAGCAGCCAAGATCAGATGGGGAGGCGTCTAGCCAAAAACATTCAGTACTTC.

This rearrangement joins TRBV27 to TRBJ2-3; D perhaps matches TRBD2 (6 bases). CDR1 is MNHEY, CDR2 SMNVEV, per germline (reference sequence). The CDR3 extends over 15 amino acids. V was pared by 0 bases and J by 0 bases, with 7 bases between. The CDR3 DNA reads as TGTGCCAGCAGTTTATCGAGCGGGAGCACAGATACGCAGTATTTT. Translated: CASSLSSGSTDTQYF.

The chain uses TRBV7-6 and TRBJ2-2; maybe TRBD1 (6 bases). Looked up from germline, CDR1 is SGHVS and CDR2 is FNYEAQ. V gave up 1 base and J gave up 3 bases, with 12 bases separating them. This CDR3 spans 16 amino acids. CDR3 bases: TGTGCCAGCAGCTTAGTTATGTCAGGGGACACCGGGGAGCTGTTTTTT. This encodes CASSLVMSGDTGELFF.

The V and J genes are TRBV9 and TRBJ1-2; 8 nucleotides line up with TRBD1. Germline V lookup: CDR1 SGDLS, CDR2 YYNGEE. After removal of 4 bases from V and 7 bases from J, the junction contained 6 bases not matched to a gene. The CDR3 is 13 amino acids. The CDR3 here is CASSPRQGFGYTF. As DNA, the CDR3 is TGTGCCAGCAGCCCCCGACAGGGGTTTGGCTACACCTTC.

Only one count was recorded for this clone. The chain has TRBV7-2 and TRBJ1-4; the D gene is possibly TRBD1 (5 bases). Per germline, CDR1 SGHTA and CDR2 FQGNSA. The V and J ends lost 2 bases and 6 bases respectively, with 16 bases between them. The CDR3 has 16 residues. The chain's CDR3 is CASSLWAGSTDEKLFF. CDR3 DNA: TGTGCCAGCAGCTTATGGGCAGGGTCCACAGATGAAAAACTGTTTTTT.

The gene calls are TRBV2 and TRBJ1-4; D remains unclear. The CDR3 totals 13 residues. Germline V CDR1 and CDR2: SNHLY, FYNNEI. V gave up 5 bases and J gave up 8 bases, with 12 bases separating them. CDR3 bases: TGTGCCAGCAGTACGAGGATGGAGGAAAAACTGTTTTTT. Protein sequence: CASSTRMEEKLFF.

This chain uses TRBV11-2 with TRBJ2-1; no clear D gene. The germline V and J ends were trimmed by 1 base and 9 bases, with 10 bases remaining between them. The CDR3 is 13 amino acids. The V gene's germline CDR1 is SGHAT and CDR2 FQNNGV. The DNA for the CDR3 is TGTGCCAGCAGCTTAGTGGTCCGCGGTGAGCAGTTCTTC. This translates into CASSLVVRGEQFF.

The CDR3 DNA sequence: TGTGCCAGCAGGAATACTCCCACCTACGAGCAGTACTTC. It translates to CASRNTPTYEQYF. The chain has TRBV2 and TRBJ2-7, with D uncertain. This CDR3 has 13 residues. V was trimmed by 6 bases and J by 2 bases, leaving 11 bases between them. Germline-derived CDR1 and CDR2 are SNHLY and FYNNEI.

CDR3 DNA sequence: TGTGCCAGCAGCTCTCGCATCAGGGAAGAGACCCAGTACTTC. It encodes CASSSRIREETQYF. This sequence joins TRBV28 and TRBJ2-5; D may be TRBD1 (5 bases). This CDR3 region has 14 residues. CDR1 is MDHEN, CDR2 SYDVKM, per germline. Trimming pared 6 bases from V and 3 bases from J, leaving 14 bases between.

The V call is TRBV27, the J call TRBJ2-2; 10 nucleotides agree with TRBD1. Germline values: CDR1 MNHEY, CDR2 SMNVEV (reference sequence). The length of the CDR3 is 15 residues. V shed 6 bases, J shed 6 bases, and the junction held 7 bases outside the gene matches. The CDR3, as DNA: TGTGCCAGCAGCCGCACCGGGACAGGGGCCGGGGAGCTGTTTTTT. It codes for CASSRTGTGAGELFF.

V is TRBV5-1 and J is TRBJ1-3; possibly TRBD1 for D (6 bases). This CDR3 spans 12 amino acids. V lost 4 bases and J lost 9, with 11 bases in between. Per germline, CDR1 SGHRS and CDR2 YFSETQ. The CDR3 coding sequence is TGCGCCAGCAGCCCACAGGGTCGCACCATATATTTT. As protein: CASSPQGRTIYF.

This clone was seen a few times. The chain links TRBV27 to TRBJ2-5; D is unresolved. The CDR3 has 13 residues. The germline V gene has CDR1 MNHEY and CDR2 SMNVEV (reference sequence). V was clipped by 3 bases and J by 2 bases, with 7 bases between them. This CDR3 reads CASSFKHQETQYF. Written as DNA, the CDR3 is TGTGCCAGCAGTTTTAAACATCAAGAGACCCAGTACTTC.

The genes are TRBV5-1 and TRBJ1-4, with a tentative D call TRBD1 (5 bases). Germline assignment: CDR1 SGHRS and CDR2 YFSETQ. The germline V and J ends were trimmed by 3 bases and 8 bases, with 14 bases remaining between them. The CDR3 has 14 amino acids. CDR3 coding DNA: TGCGCCAGCAGCTACCGACAGACGGGCGAAAAACTGTTTTTT. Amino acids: CASSYRQTGEKLFF.

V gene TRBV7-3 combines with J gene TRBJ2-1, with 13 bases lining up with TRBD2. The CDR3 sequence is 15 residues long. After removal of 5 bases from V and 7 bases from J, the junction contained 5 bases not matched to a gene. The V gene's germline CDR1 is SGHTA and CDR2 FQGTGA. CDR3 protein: CASSPGTSGKNEQFF. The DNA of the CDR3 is TGTGCCAGCAGCCCGGGGACTAGCGGGAAGAATGAGCAGTTCTTC.

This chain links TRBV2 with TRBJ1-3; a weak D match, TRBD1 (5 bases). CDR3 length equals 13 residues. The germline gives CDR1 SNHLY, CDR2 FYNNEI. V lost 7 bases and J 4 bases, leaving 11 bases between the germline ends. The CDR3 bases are TGTGCCAGCATAGTCGACAGAGGAAACACCATATATTTT. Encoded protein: CASIVDRGNTIYF.

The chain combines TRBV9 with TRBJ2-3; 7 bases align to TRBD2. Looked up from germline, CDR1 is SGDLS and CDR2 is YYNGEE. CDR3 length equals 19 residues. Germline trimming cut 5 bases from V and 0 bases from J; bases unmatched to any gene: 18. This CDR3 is CASSASSGLADISTDTQYF. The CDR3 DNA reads TGTGCCAGCAGTGCTAGTAGTGGGCTAGCGGATATTAGCACAGATACGCAGTATTTT.

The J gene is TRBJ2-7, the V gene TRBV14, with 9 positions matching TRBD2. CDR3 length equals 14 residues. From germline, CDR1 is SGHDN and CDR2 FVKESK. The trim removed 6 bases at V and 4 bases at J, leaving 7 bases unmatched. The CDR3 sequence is CASRLSGRSYEQYF. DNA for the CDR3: TGTGCCAGCAGACTTAGCGGGAGAAGTTACGAGCAGTACTTC.

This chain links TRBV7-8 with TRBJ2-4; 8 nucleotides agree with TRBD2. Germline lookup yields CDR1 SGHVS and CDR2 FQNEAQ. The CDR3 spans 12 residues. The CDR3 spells CAAGAAKNIQYF. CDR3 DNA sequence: TGTGCAGCGGGAGCTGCCAAAAACATTCAGTACTTC.

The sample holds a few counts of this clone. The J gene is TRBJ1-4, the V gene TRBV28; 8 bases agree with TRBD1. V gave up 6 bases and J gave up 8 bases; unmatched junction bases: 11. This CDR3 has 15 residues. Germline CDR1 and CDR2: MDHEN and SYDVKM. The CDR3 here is CASSRAGQAGEKLFF. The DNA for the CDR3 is TGTGCCAGCAGCCGGGCGGGACAGGCAGGAGAAAAACTGTTTTTT.

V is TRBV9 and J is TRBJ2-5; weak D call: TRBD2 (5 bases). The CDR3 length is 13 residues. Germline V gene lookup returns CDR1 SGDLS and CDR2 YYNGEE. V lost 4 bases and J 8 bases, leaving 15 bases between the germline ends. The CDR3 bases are TGTGCCAGCAGCTTGGACGGGGATGGCACCCAGTACTTC. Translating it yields CASSLDGDGTQYF.

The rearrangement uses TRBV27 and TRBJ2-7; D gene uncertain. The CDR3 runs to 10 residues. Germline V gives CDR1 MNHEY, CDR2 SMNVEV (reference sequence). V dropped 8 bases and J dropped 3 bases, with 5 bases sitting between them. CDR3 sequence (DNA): TGTGCCAGCTTCCTCTACGAGCAGTACTTC. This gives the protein CASFLYEQYF.